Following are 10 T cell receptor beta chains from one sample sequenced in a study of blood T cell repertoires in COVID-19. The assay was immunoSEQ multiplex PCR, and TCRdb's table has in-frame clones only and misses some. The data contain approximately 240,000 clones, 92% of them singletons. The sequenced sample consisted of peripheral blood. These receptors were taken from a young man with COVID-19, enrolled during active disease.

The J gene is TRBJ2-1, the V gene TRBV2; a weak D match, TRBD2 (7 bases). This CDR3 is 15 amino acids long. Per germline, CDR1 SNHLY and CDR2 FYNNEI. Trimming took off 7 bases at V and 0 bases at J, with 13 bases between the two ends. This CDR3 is CASKIAGASYNEQFF. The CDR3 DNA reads TGTGCCAGCAAAATCGCGGGGGCCTCCTACAATGAGCAGTTCTTC.

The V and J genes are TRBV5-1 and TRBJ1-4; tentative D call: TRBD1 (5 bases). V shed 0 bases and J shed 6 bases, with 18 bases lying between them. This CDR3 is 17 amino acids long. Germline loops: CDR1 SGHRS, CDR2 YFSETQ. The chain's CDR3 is CASSLDIQGGEHEKLFF. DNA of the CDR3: TGCGCCAGCAGCTTGGATATCCAAGGAGGGGAACATGAAAAACTGTTTTTT.

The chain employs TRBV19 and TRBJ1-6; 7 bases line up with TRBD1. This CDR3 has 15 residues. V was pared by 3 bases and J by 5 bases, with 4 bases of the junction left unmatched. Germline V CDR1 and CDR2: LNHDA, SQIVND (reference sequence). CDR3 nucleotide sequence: TGTGCCAGTAGTATCGGGACAGTTAATAATTCACCCCTCCACTTT. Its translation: CASSIGTVNNSPLHF.

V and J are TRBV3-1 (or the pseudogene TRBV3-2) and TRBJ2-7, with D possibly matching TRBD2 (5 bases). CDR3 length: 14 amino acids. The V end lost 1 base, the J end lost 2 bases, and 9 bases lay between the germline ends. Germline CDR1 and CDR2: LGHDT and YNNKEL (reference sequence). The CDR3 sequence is CASSQAGSTYEQYF. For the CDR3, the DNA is TGTGCCAGCAGCCAAGCGGGGTCGACCTACGAGCAGTACTTC.

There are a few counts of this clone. The CDR3 DNA follows: TGTGCCAGCAGCTTGGCTCCGACTAGCGGACAAGAGACCCAGTACTTC. This encodes CASSLAPTSGQETQYF. This chain joins TRBV5-4 and TRBJ2-5, with 9 bases aligning to TRBD2. CDR1 and CDR2 from the germline V gene are SGHNT and YYREEE (reference sequence). V trimming: 0 bases; J trimming: 2 bases; junction bases outside the gene matches: 5. The CDR3 contains 16 residues. Combining the CDR3 with reference TRBV5-4 and TRBJ2-5 gives the whole variable domain ETGVTQSPTHLIKTRGQQVTLRCSSQSGHNTVSWYQQALGQGPQFIFQYYREEENGRGNFPPRFSGLQFPNYSSELNVNALELDDSALYLCASSLAPTSGQETQYFGPGTRLLVL.

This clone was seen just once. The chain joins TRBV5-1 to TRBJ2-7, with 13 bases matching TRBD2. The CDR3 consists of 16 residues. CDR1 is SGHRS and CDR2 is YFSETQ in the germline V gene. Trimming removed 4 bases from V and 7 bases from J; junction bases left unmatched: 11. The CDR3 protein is CASSGTAGLAGREQYF. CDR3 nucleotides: TGCGCCAGCAGCGGGACCGCGGGACTAGCGGGGCGTGAGCAGTACTTC.

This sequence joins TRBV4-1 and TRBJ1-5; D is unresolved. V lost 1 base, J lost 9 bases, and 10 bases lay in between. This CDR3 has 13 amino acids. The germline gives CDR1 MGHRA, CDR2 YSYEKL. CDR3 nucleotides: TGCGCCAGCAGCCAAGCCCCTAATGGGCCCCAGCATTTT. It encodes CASSQAPNGPQHF.

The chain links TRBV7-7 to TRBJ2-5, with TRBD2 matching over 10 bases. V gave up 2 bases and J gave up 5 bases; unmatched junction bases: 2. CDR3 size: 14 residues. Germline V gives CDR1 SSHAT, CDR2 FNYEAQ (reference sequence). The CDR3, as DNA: TGTGCCAGCAGCTTAACTAGCGGGACGGAGACCCAGTACTTC. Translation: CASSLTSGTETQYF.

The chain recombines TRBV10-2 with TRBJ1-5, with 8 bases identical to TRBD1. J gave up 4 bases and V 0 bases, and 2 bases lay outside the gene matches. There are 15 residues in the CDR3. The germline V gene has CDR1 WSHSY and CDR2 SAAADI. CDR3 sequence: CASSESDRANQPQHF. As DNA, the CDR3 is TGCGCCAGCAGTGAGTCGGACAGGGCAAATCAGCCCCAGCATTTT.

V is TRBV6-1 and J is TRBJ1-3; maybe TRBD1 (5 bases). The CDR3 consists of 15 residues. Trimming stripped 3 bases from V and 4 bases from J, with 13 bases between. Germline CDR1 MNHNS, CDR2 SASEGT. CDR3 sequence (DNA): TGTGCCAGCAGTGATAGACAGACAACAGGAAACACCATATATTTT. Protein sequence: CASSDRQTTGNTIYF.